The next 23 T cell receptor beta chains were all read from a single sample in a study of regulatory T cells in long-lasting Graves disease. Arm-PCR of CDR3 regions and iRepertoire HTBI primers were the basis on which TCR beta libraries were built. TCRdb reprocessed the multiplex PCR reads via MiXCR and lists one record per CDR3 protein. The sample consists of a few hundred thousand distinct CDR3 sequences, roughly 25% of them appearing once. The time point here: persistent/refractory GD, antithyroid drugs over 5 years with positive TRAb. The authors made the TCR library using RNA they extracted from PBMCs. The sample consisted of peripheral blood mononuclear cells (PBMCs), taken when the disease was refractory, from a patient treated with antithyroid drugs. The receptors originated from a middle-aged woman with Graves disease.

This clonotype was detected ten times or more. This rearrangement joins TRBV28 to TRBJ2-7; the D is unclear. The germline V gene has CDR1 MDHEN and CDR2 SYDVKM. This CDR3 is built from 14 residues. The V and J ends lost 6 bases and 0 bases respectively, with 12 bases between them. CDR3 in DNA: TGTGCCAGCAGACGACAACAGCTCTCCTACGAGCAGTACTTC. As protein: CASRRQQLSYEQYF.

In its sample, this clonotype was seen many times. This chain links TRBV28 with TRBJ2-2; the D gene is possibly TRBD2 (6 bases). The V gene lost 1 base and the J gene lost 6 bases, with 12 bases spanning the gap. Germline CDR1 MDHEN, CDR2 SYDVKM. This CDR3 has 15 residues. CDR3 DNA: TGTGCCAGCAGTTTATCGGGGGAAGGGGCCGGGGAGCTGTTTTTT. Protein: CASSLSGEGAGELFF.

CDR3 nucleotides: TGTGCCAGCAGCTTGGCCGGAAGGACTAACTCCTACGAGCAGTACTTC. Protein: CASSLAGRTNSYEQYF. J is TRBJ2-7 and V is TRBV5-5, with a possible D match to TRBD2 (6 bases). From germline, CDR1 is SGHKS and CDR2 YYEKEE (reference sequence). This CDR3 has 16 residues. The V end was cut by 0 bases, the J end by 0 bases, with 13 bases between.

The chain uses TRBV12-3 or TRBV12-4 and TRBJ1-5, with 7 bases aligning to TRBD1. The V and J ends lost 4 bases and 3 bases, in that order; junction bases with no gene match: 9. The CDR3 runs 16 residues. The CDR3 bases are TGTGCCAGCAGTTATTCCGGGACAGCCCTCAATCAGCCCCAGCATTTT. Protein: CASSYSGTALNQPQHF.

This clonotype has a handful of counts. The chain's CDR3 is CASSLSLWVVNTEAFF. The CDR3 nucleotides read TGTGCCAGCAGCTTGTCTCTCTGGGTAGTGAACACTGAAGCTTTCTTT. V and J are TRBV5-5 and TRBJ1-1; D gene uncertain. Per the germline V gene, CDR1 is SGHKS and CDR2 is YYEKEE (reference sequence). Trimming took 1 base from V and 0 from J, leaving 13 bases between them. This CDR3 has 16 amino acids.

In its sample, this clonotype was seen a few times. The CDR3, as DNA: TGTGCCAGTAGTAACAGGGCGGACACTGAAGCTTTCTTT. Its translation is CASSNRADTEAFF. The V call is TRBV19, the J call TRBJ1-1; D may be TRBD1 (6 bases). Germline assignment: CDR1 LNHDA and CDR2 SQIVND (reference sequence). This CDR3 is 13 amino acids long. Between the trimmed V and J ends, which lost 4 bases and 3 bases, there was a span of 9 bases.

In its sample, this clonotype was seen many times. This chain connects TRBV28 to TRBJ1-2; TRBD1 matches at 7 bases. The CDR3 has 14 amino acids. Trimming took 7 bases from V and 5 from J; bases not matched to a gene: 10. The germline CDR1 and CDR2 sequences are MDHEN and SYDVKM. CDR3 nucleotides: TGTGCCAGCACCCACAGGGGCTTAGGGTATGGCTACACCTTC. Protein: CASTHRGLGYGYTF.

This clonotype was counted many times. The CDR3 DNA is TGTGCCAGCAGTTCGGGTCTCTATCAGCCCCAGCATTTT. Protein product: CASSSGLYQPQHF. This rearrangement joins TRBV12-3 or TRBV12-4 to TRBJ1-5; D remains ambiguous. V lost 4 bases and J lost 5, with 9 bases in between. This CDR3 is 13 amino acids long.

At least ten counts were recorded for this clonotype. An end of the junction differs from the germline gene, which may be a read error. The rearrangement links TRBV20-1 to TRBJ2-5; possible D gene TRBD2, 6 bases. CDR1 DFQATT and CDR2 SNEGSKA come from the germline V gene (reference sequence). The CDR3 consists of 15 residues. CDR3 region: CSARDLEGDQETQYF. CDR3 nucleotide sequence: TGCAGTGCTAGAGATCTGGAGGGAGACCAGGAGACCCAGTACTTC.

About this clonotype: Given a much more abundant clone one base away, this may be a read error. Without the conserved terminal phenylalanine or tryptophan, this CDR3 likely stems from a read error. The chain recombines TRBV6-5 with TRBJ2-7, with TRBD1 matching over 9 bases. Per germline, CDR1 MNHEY and CDR2 SVGAGI. V lost 5 bases, J lost 2 bases, and 7 bases stayed unmatched. The CDR3 sequence is 15 residues long. As DNA, the CDR3 is TGTGCCAGCAGTACTCGCGACAGGGGGACCTACGAGCAGTACTCC. Amino acid sequence: CASSTRDRGTYEQYS.

The V call is TRBV27, the J call TRBJ2-1; perhaps TRBD2 as D (6 bases). V lost 10 bases and J lost 3, with 16 bases in between. The germline gives CDR1 MNHEY, CDR2 SMNVEV (reference sequence). This CDR3 has 14 residues. The DNA for the CDR3 is TGTGCCACCAGACCTAGCGATCGCTACAATGAGCAGTTCTTC. Encoded protein: CATRPSDRYNEQFF.

The chain joins TRBV19 to TRBJ1-6; D ambiguous. This CDR3 comprises 13 residues. V dropped 4 bases and J dropped 8 bases, with 9 bases sitting between them. CDR1 and CDR2 from the germline V gene are LNHDA and SQIVND (reference sequence). The CDR3 region is CASSTVVHSPLHF. CDR3 coding DNA: TGTGCCAGTAGTACAGTGGTCCATTCACCCCTCCACTTT.

This rearrangement joins TRBV7-9 to TRBJ1-3, with D maybe TRBD1 (5 bases). V lost 0 bases and J lost 1, with 13 bases in between. Germline V CDR1 and CDR2: SEHNR, FQNEAQ (reference sequence). CDR3 length: 17 residues. The CDR3 nucleotides are TGTGCCAGCAGCTTAGCCTCCCCCGGACATTCTGGAAACACCATATATTTT. This sequence encodes CASSLASPGHSGNTIYF.

This clonotype has a handful of counts. V and J are TRBV11-2 and TRBJ2-7, with TRBD1 matching 9 bases. The CDR3 consists of 13 residues. Germline-derived CDR1 and CDR2 are SGHAT and FQNNGV. V was pared by 11 bases and J by 3 bases, with 8 bases of the junction left unmatched. This chain's CDR3 is CAWDPGQGYEQYF. The CDR3 DNA sequence: TGTGCCTGGGATCCGGGACAGGGCTACGAGCAGTACTTC.

A note on this clonotype: A clone one base away is much larger, so this may be a read error. This chain connects TRBV6-2 or TRBV6-3 to TRBJ1-4; 10 bases are a match to TRBD1. CDR3 size: 14 residues. Germline CDR1 MNHEY, CDR2 SVGEGT. CDR3 amino acids: CASSRQGAVEKPFF. The CDR3 DNA follows: TGTGCCAGCAGTAGACAGGGGGCCGTTGAAAAACCGTTTTTT.

This clonotype was counted ten times or more. This chain links TRBV20-1 with TRBJ2-5; 7 nucleotides line up with TRBD2. The CDR3 spans 15 residues. Germline-derived CDR1 and CDR2 are DFQATT and SNEGSKA (reference sequence). V lost 4 bases, J lost 4 bases, and 12 bases stayed unmatched. The CDR3 DNA is TGCAGTGCTAACTTAAATGGGAGGGGCGGAGAGACCCAGTACTTC. Its protein is CSANLNGRGGETQYF.

This clonotype was picked up one time. J is TRBJ1-2 and V is TRBV28; D unresolved. This CDR3 has 12 residues. Deletions cut 3 bases from V and 5 bases from J, with 7 bases between. CDR1 is MDHEN and CDR2 is SYDVKM in the germline V gene. Here the CDR3 DNA reads TGTGCCAGCAGTTTTGTGGATTATGGCTACACCTTC. As protein: CASSFVDYGYTF.

Remarks on this clonotype: This may be a read error: a much more frequent sequence differs by one nucleotide. This sequence joins TRBV6-2 or TRBV6-3 and TRBJ1-2, with 9 bases matching TRBD1. Losses at the gene ends were 5 bases for V and 7 bases for J; bases not matched to a gene: 5. From germline, CDR1 is MNHEY and CDR2 SVGEGT. This CDR3 region has 13 residues. CDR3 bases: TGTGCCAGCAGTGAGGACAGGGGACGTGGCTACACCTTC. Translated: CASSEDRGRGYTF.

This clonotype was recorded a few times. The gene calls are TRBV5-4 and TRBJ1-1; D gene unclear. The germline V and J ends were trimmed by 1 base and 1 base, with 11 bases remaining between them. The germline gives CDR1 SGHNT, CDR2 YYREEE (reference sequence). The CDR3 extends over 15 amino acids. This CDR3 is CASSLLWSRNTEAFF. DNA for the CDR3: TGTGCCAGCAGCTTGTTATGGTCTAGGAACACTGAAGCTTTCTTT.

By its share, this clonotype is medium-sized. This CDR3 is CASSPRDTGELFF. The CDR3 bases are TGTGCCAGCAGTCCCCGGGACACCGGGGAGCTGTTTTTT. The chain employs TRBV6-5 and TRBJ2-2; D uncertain. Trimming stripped 5 bases from V and 3 bases from J, with 7 bases between. Germline lookup yields CDR1 MNHEY and CDR2 SVGAGI. This CDR3 spans 13 amino acids.

In the case of this clonotype: The junction departs from the called germline gene at one end, perhaps through a read error. This chain links TRBV7-2 with TRBJ2-2, with 13 bases identical to TRBD2. The CDR3 contains 16 residues. Germline-derived CDR1 and CDR2 are SGHTA and FQGNSA. The CDR3 coding sequence is TGTGCCAACAGCATACTAGCGGGAGGGCTCACCGGGGAGCTGTTTTTT. Its translation is CANSILAGGLTGELFF.

On this clonotype: Just one base apart from a much larger clone, this may be a read error. The chain has TRBV6-1 and TRBJ1-4; D gene unclear. From germline, CDR1 is MNHNS and CDR2 SASEGT. This CDR3 is 16 amino acids long. The CDR3 here is CASSVHRLATNGKLFF. The CDR3 coding sequence is TGTGCCAGCAGTGTTCACCGGTTGGCAACTAATGGAAAACTGTTTTTT.

This clonotype was detected only once. The chain is built from TRBV5-1 and TRBJ1-1; possible D gene TRBD1, 5 bases. CDR1 and CDR2 (germline): SGHRS, YFSETQ. The CDR3 totals 14 residues. V lost 7 bases and J lost 5, with 18 bases in between. The CDR3 reads CASGQGEGATEAFF. The CDR3 coding sequence is TGCGCCAGCGGTCAAGGGGAAGGCGCAACTGAAGCTTTCTTT.